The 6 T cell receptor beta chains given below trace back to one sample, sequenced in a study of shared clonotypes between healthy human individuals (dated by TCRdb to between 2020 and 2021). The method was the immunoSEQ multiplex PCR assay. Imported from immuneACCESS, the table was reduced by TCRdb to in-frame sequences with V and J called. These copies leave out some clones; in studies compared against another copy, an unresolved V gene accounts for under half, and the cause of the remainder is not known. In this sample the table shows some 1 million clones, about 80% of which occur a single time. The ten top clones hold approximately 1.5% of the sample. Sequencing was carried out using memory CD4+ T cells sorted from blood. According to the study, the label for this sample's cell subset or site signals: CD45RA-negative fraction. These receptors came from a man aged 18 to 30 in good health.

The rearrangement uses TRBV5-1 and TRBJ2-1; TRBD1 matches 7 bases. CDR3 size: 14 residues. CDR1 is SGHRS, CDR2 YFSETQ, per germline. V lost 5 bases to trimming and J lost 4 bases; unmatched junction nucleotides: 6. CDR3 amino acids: CASRLGQAYNEQFF. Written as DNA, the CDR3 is TGCGCCAGCAGACTAGGACAGGCTTACAATGAGCAGTTCTTC.

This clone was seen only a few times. The CDR3 DNA reads TGTGCCAGTAGTCCTATGGGACAGTACTATGGCTACACCTTC. Its protein product is CASSPMGQYYGYTF. The chain combines TRBV19 with TRBJ1-2, with TRBD1 matching 7 bases. Germline-derived CDR1 and CDR2 are LNHDA and SQIVND (reference sequence). This CDR3 is 14 amino acids long. V dropped 5 bases and J dropped 3; count of bases not matched to a gene: 6. The whole variable domain, remainder taken from reference TRBV19 and TRBJ1-2, is DGGITQSPKYLFRKEGQNVTLSCEQNLNHDAMYWYRQDPGQGLRLIYYSQIVNDFQKGDIAEGYSVSREKKESFPLTVTSAQKNPTAFYLCASSPMGQYYGYTFGSGTRLTVV.

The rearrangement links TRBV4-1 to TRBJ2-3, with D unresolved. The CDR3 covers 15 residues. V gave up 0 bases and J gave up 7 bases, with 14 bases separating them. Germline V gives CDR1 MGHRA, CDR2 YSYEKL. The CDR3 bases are TGCGCCAGCAGCCAAGAGAACCTACCGACGAATACGCAGTATTTT. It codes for CASSQENLPTNTQYF.

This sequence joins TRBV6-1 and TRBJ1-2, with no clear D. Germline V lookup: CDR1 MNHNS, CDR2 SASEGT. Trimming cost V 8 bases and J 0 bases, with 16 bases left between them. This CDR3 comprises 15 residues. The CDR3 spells CASRRGAPSNYGYTF. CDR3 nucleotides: TGTGCCAGCCGGCGGGGAGCCCCATCTAACTATGGCTACACCTTC.

Here the CDR3 reads CASSREGAGTSYEQYF. DNA for the CDR3: TGTGCCAGCAGCCGAGAGGGTGCAGGGACATCCTACGAGCAGTACTTC. The J gene is TRBJ2-7, the V gene TRBV4-2; TRBD1 is a possible D gene (6 bases). V shed 4 bases and J shed 1 base, with 17 bases lying between them. CDR1 is LGHNA and CDR2 is YNFKEQ in the germline V gene. The CDR3 extends over 16 amino acids.

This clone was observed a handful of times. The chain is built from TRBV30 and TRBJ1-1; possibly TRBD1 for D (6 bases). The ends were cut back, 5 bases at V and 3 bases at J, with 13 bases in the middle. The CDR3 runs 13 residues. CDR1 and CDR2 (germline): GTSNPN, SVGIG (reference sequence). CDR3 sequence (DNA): TGTGCCTGGTCCCAGGGGCTCGACACTGAAGCTTTCTTT. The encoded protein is CAWSQGLDTEAFF.